This TCR beta chain was sequenced in a study of blood T cells in healthy people across ages. General study findings and limits: Diversity of TCR beta per million T cells declined in a roughly linear way with age. A greater number of naive CD4+ cells and higher diversity distinguished long-lived donors from aged donors. Naive T cell percentage and TCR beta diversity correlated strongly.

This clonotype was seen repeatedly, ten times or more. Antigen unknown. From germline, CDR1 is SEHNR and CDR2 FQNEAQ (reference sequence). The CDR3 extends over 13 amino acids. V lost 5 bases, J lost 3 bases, and 11 bases lay in between. Every sample yielded at least 6.5 million isolated PBMCs. Combining a sample-barcoded 5' primer with a J-beta primer mix, a second PCR ran for 7 to 11 cycles. In TCRdb, the 5' RACE reads were re-called with MiXCR into one record per CDR3 protein. Of around 1.7 million distinct CDR3 sequences listed, about 28% are singletons. Sequenced input: blood. The sequence derives from a woman in her twenties or thirties in good health. The chain recombines TRBV7-9 with TRBJ2-7, with TRBD1 as a possible D gene (6 bases). The CDR3 DNA is TGTGCCAGCAGCGCCCAGGACAGCTACGAGCAGTACTTC. Its translation: CASSAQDSYEQYF.